Listed below are T cell receptor beta chains from one sample, sequenced in a study of beta chain features in type 1 diabetes. Data came from immunoSEQ multiplex PCR; TCRdb stores just in-frame clones and leaves some out. The table lists under 450,000 clones, 11% to 15% of them singletons. Sequencing was done on a sample of naive CD4+ T cells from blood. These receptors were obtained from a man in his thirties or forties in good health. CDR3s include the opening cysteine and the closing phenylalanine or tryptophan. The D gene is left open where the match is weak. Not every row has a clone size; where given, it reads once, few, many or a size class.

V gene: TRBV9
J gene: TRBJ1-1
D gene: NA
clone size: NA
CDR3 DNA: TGTGCCAGCAGCGTATGGGCAGGGGAGAACACTGAAGCTTTCTTT
CDR3 protein: CASSVWAGENTEAFF

V gene: TRBV25-1
J gene: TRBJ1-3
D gene: NA
clone size: NA
CDR3 DNA: TGTGCCAGCAGTGACCCCCAGTTTGACACCATATATTTT
CDR3 protein: CASSDPQFDTIYF

V gene: TRBV14
J gene: TRBJ2-5
D gene: NA
clone size: NA
CDR3 DNA: TGTGCCAGCAGCCAAGGCCCTCGAGACCAAGAGACCCAGTACTTC
CDR3 protein: CASSQGPRDQETQYF

V gene: TRBV27
J gene: TRBJ2-6
D gene: NA
clone size: NA
CDR3 DNA: TGTGCCAGCAGTTTGTTGGGAGCTGGGGCCAACGTCCTGACTTTC
CDR3 protein: CASSLLGAGANVLTF

V gene: TRBV9
J gene: TRBJ2-3
D gene: NA
clone size: NA
CDR3 DNA: TGTGCCAGCAGCGTAGACGGGGGCCGCACAGATACGCAGTATTTT
CDR3 protein: CASSVDGGRTDTQYF

V gene: TRBV7-8
J gene: TRBJ2-4
D gene: NA
clone size: few
CDR3 DNA: TGTGCCAGCAGCGGATCCCGGTTTGGGAAAAACATTCAGTACTTC
CDR3 protein: CASSGSRFGKNIQYF

V gene: TRBV10-3
J gene: TRBJ1-1
D gene: NA
clone size: few
CDR3 DNA: TGTGCCACTGGGCTACGGAACACTGAAGCTTTCTTT
CDR3 protein: CATGLRNTEAFF

V gene: TRBV6-1
J gene: TRBJ2-5
D gene: NA
clone size: NA
CDR3 DNA: TGTGCCAGCCGAGAGGGGGAGACCCAGTACTTC
CDR3 protein: CASREGETQYF

V gene: TRBV7-9
J gene: TRBJ2-3
D gene: NA
clone size: NA
CDR3 DNA: TGTGCCACCCAGTCTCGAGGCCACACAGATACGCAGTATTTT
CDR3 protein: CATQSRGHTDTQYF

V gene: TRBV7-2
J gene: TRBJ2-5
D gene: TRBD1
clone size: NA
CDR3 DNA: TGTGCCAGCAGTTTAGACAGGGGCCAAGAGACCCAGTACTTC
CDR3 protein: CASSLDRGQETQYF

V gene: TRBV10-3
J gene: TRBJ2-2
D gene: TRBD1
clone size: NA
CDR3 DNA: TGTGCCATCAGTGAGTCGGGACAGGGAAACACCGGGGAGCTGTTTTTT
CDR3 protein: CAISESGQGNTGELFF

V gene: TRBV14
J gene: TRBJ2-7
D gene: NA
clone size: NA
CDR3 DNA: TGTGCCAGCAGCCAACAAGGACAGTTCGGGTACGAGCAGTACTTC
CDR3 protein: CASSQQGQFGYEQYF

V gene: TRBV7-2
J gene: TRBJ2-7
D gene: TRBD1
clone size: few
CDR3 DNA: TGTGCCAGCAGCCCCAGGACAGGGGCCACCTACGAGCAGTACTTC
CDR3 protein: CASSPRTGATYEQYF

V gene: TRBV5-1
J gene: TRBJ1-1
D gene: NA
clone size: NA
CDR3 DNA: TGCGCCAGCGGAGAGGGCACCCTGAACACTGAAGCTTTCTTT
CDR3 protein: CASGEGTLNTEAFF

V gene: TRBV29-1
J gene: TRBJ2-1
D gene: NA
clone size: NA
CDR3 DNA: TGCAGCTACAATGTGGGGGGCGTGCGATACGGTGAGCAGTTCTTC
CDR3 protein: CSYNVGGVRYGEQFF

V gene: TRBV11-2
J gene: TRBJ2-5
D gene: TRBD1
clone size: NA
CDR3 DNA: TGTGCCAGCAGCTTAGAACAGGGGCCCTGGTACCAAGAGACCCAGTACTTC
CDR3 protein: CASSLEQGPWYQETQYF

V gene: TRBV7-9
J gene: TRBJ2-3
D gene: NA
clone size: many
CDR3 DNA: TGTGCCAGCAGCTTGAGTACGACAGATACGCAGTATTTT
CDR3 protein: CASSLSTTDTQYF

V gene: TRBV6-5
J gene: TRBJ2-7
D gene: NA
clone size: few
CDR3 DNA: TGTGCCAGCAGTTACAGGCAGGGAGCCTACGAGCAGTACTTC
CDR3 protein: CASSYRQGAYEQYF

V gene: TRBV7-3
J gene: TRBJ2-3
D gene: NA
clone size: NA
CDR3 DNA: TGTGCCAGCAGCCTCAGCAGGGACAATACGCAGTATTTT
CDR3 protein: CASSLSRDNTQYF

V gene: TRBV15
J gene: TRBJ1-5
D gene: NA
clone size: NA
CDR3 DNA: TGTGCCACCCAATGGCGTGGGTTCGGATATAGCAATCAGCCCCAGCATTTT
CDR3 protein: CATQWRGFGYSNQPQHF

V gene: TRBV14
J gene: TRBJ2-1
D gene: TRBD2
clone size: few
CDR3 DNA: TGTGCCAGCAGCCAAGTGCCGGGACTAGCGGACTACAATGAGCAGTTCTTC
CDR3 protein: CASSQVPGLADYNEQFF

V gene: TRBV5-1
J gene: TRBJ1-2
D gene: NA
clone size: NA
CDR3 DNA: TGCGCCAGCAGCTTGGCCGAGGGGCCAATCTATGGCTACACCTTC
CDR3 protein: CASSLAEGPIYGYTF

V gene: TRBV6-5
J gene: TRBJ1-2
D gene: NA
clone size: NA
CDR3 DNA: TGTGCCAGCAGTTACAGAACAGGCGCCAACTATGGCTACACCTTC
CDR3 protein: CASSYRTGANYGYTF

V gene: TRBV5-4
J gene: TRBJ1-1
D gene: NA
clone size: NA
CDR3 DNA: TGTGCCAGCAGCCAGTCCTTCGAATTCTTCTTT
CDR3 protein: CASSQSFEFFF

V gene: TRBV7-9
J gene: TRBJ2-3
D gene: NA
clone size: NA
CDR3 DNA: TGTGCCAGCAGCCAGACAGATACGCAGTATTTT
CDR3 protein: CASSQTDTQYF

V gene: TRBV25-1
J gene: TRBJ1-6
D gene: NA
clone size: NA
CDR3 DNA: TGTGCCAGCAGTGAATGGGAGACCGGGGGATCGAGTTCACCCCTCCACTTT
CDR3 protein: CASSEWETGGSSSPLHF

V gene: TRBV23-1
J gene: TRBJ2-1
D gene: NA
clone size: few
CDR3 DNA: TGCGCCAGCAGTCATTTCACCCGGGTCCCTTACGATGAGCAGTTCTTC
CDR3 protein: CASSHFTRVPYDEQFF

V gene: TRBV7-2
J gene: TRBJ1-2
D gene: TRBD1
clone size: few
CDR3 DNA: TGTGCCAGCAGCCCATTTGGGACAGATCGCTTTGGCTACACCTTC
CDR3 protein: CASSPFGTDRFGYTF

V gene: TRBV9
J gene: TRBJ2-5
D gene: TRBD1
clone size: NA
CDR3 DNA: TGTGCCAGCAGCCCAACGACAGGGCCAGAGACCCAGTACTTC
CDR3 protein: CASSPTTGPETQYF

V gene: TRBV7-8
J gene: TRBJ2-3
D gene: NA
clone size: NA
CDR3 DNA: TGTGCCAGCAGCCCCAGACAGGTCCGGGGCACATATACGCAGTATTTT
CDR3 protein: CASSPRQVRGTYTQYF